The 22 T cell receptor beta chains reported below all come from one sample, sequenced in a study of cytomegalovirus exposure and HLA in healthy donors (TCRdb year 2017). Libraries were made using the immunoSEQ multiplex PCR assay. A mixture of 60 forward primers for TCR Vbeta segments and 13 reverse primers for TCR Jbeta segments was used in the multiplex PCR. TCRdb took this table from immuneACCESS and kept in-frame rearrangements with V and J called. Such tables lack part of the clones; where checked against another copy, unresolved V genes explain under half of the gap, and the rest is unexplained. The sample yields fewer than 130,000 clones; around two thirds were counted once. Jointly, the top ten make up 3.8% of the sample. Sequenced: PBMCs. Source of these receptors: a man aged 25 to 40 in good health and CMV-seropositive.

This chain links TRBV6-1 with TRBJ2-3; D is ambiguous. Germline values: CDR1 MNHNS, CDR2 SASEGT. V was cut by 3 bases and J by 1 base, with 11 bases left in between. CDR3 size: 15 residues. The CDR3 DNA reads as TGTGCCAGCAGTGATCCAGCGACTCGCACAGATACGCAGTATTTT. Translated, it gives CASSDPATRTDTQYF.

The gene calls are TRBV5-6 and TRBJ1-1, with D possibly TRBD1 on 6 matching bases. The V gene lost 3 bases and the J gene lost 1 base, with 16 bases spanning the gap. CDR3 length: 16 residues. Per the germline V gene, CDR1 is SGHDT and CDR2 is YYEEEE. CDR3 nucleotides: TGTGCCAGCAGCTGGAGGACAGCGTTACCGAACACTGAAGCTTTCTTT. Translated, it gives CASSWRTALPNTEAFF.

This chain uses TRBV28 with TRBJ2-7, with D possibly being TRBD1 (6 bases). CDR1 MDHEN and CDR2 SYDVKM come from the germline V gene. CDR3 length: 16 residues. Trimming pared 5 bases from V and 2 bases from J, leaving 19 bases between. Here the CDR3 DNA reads TGTGCCAGCAGTGCCCCCGGGACACTGGAGGCCTACGAGCAGTACTTC. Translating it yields CASSAPGTLEAYEQYF.

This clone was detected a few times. The CDR3 nucleotides are TGTGCCAGCAGCCCACAGGGTGAGACCCAGTACTTC. Amino acid sequence: CASSPQGETQYF. V gene TRBV7-9 combines with J gene TRBJ2-5; tentative D call: TRBD1 (6 bases). V lost 5 bases, J lost 5 bases, and 9 bases lay in between. The CDR3 sequence is 12 residues long. Germline lookup yields CDR1 SEHNR and CDR2 FQNEAQ (reference sequence).

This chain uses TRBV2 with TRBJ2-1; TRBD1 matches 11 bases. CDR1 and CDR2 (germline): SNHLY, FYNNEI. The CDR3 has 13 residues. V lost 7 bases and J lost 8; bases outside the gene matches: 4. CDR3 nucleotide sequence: TGTGCCAGCAAACGGACAGGGGGCTATGAGCAGTTCTTC. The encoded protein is CASKRTGGYEQFF.

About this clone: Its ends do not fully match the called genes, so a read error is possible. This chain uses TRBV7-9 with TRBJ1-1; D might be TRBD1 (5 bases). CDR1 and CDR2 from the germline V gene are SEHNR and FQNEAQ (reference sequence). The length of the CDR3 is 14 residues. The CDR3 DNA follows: TGTGCCAGCAGCTTCCATGGGGGGAACACTGAAGCTTTCTTC. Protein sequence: CASSFHGGNTEAFF.

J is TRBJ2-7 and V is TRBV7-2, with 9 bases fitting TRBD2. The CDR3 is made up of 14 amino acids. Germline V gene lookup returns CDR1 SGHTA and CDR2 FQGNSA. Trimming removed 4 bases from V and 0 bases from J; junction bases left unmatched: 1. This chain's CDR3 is CASSSSGNSYEQYF. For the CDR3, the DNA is TGTGCCAGCAGCTCTAGCGGGAACTCCTACGAGCAGTACTTC. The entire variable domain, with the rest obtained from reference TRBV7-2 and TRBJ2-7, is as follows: GAGVSQSPSNKVTEKGKDVELRCDPISGHTALYWYRQSLGQGLEFLIYFQGNSAPDKSGLPSDRFSAERTGGSVSTLTIQRTQQEDSAVYLCASSSSGNSYEQYFGPGTRLTVT.

The CDR3 nucleotides are TGTGCCAGCAGTCCGGCCAGGGGCTACGAGCAGTACTTC. Its protein is CASSPARGYEQYF. The rearrangement uses TRBV7-2 and TRBJ2-7; tentatively, D is TRBD1 (6 bases). CDR1 is SGHTA, CDR2 FQGNSA, per germline. The CDR3 totals 13 residues. V gave up 6 bases and J gave up 3 bases, with 12 bases separating them.

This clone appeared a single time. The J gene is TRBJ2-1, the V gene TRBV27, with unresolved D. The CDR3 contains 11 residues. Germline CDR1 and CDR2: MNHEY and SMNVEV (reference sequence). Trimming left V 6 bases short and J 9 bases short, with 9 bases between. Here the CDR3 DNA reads TGTGCCAGCAGCCTAGGTACTGAGCAGTTCTTC. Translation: CASSLGTEQFF.

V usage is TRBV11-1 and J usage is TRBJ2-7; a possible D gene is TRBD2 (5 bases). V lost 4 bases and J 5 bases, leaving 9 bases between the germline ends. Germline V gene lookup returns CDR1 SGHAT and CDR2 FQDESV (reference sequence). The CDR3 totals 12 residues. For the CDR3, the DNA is TGTGCCAGCAGCTCCCAACTAGACGAGCAGTACTTC. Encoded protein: CASSSQLDEQYF.

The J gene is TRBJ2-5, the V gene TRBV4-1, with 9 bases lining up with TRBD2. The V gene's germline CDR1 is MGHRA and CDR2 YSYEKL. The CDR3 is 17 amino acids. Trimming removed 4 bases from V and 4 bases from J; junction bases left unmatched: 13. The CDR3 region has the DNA TGCGCCAGCAGCCCGAGGGGAGCGGGGGGTCTGATAGAGACCCAGTACTTC. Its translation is CASSPRGAGGLIETQYF.

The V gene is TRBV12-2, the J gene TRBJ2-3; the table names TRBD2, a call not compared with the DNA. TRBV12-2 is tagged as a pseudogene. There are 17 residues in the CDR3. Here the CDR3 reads CASRLARGSWSTDTQYF. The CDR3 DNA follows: TGTGCAAGTCGCTTAGCGCGGGGGTCATGGAGCACAGATACGCAGTATTTT.

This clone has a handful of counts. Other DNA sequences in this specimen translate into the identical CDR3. The CDR3 region has the DNA TGTGCCAGCAGCTTAGATGGAAGGGGTGGGGACTCCGAGCAGTACTTC. Encoded protein: CASSLDGRGGDSEQYF. V usage is TRBV11-3 and J usage is TRBJ2-7; D possibly corresponds to TRBD2 (6 bases). There are 16 residues in the CDR3. Trimming pared 0 bases from V and 6 bases from J, leaving 18 bases between. The germline V gene has CDR1 SGHNT and CDR2 YENEEA.

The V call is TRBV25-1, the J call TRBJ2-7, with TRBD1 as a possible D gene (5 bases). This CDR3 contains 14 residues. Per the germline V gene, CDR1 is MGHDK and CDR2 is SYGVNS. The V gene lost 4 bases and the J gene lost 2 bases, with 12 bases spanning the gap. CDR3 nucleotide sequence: TGTGCCAGCAGTGCGGCAGGGTCAACCTACGAGCAGTACTTC. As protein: CASSAAGSTYEQYF.

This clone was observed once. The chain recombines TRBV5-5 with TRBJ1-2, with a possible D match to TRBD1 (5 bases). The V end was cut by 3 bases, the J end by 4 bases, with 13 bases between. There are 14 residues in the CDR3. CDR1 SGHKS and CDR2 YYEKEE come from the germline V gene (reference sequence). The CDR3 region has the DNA TGTGCCAGCAGCTCCCTTGACAGACCCTATGGCTACACCTTC. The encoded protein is CASSSLDRPYGYTF.

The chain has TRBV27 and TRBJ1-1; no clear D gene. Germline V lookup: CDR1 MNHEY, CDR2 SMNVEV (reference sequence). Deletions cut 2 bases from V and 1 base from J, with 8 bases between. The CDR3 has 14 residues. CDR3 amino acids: CASSLMSGNTEAFF. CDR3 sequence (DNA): TGTGCCAGCAGTTTAATGTCGGGGAACACTGAAGCTTTCTTT.

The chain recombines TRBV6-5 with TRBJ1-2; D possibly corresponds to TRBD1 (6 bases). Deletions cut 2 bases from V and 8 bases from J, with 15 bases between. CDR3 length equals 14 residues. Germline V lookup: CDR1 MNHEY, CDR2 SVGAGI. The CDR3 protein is CASSYIRGVGGYTF. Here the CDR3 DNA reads TGTGCCAGCAGTTACATCAGGGGAGTAGGGGGCTACACCTTC.

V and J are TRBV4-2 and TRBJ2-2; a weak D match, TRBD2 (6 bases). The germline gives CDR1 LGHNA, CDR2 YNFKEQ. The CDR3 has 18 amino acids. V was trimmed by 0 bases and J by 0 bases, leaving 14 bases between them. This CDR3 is CASSQDLGLASNTGELFF. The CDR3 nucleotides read TGTGCCAGCAGCCAAGATCTAGGGCTAGCGTCGAACACCGGGGAGCTGTTTTTT.

CDR3 DNA sequence: TGTGCCAGCAGCCAAGATGTTGGCAGGGGGTATGAGCAGTTCTTC. It is translated as CASSQDVGRGYEQFF. The chain employs TRBV4-2 and TRBJ2-1, with TRBD1 identical over 7 bases. Looked up from germline, CDR1 is LGHNA and CDR2 is YNFKEQ. V gave up 0 bases and J gave up 8 bases; unmatched junction bases: 7. The length of the CDR3 is 15 residues.

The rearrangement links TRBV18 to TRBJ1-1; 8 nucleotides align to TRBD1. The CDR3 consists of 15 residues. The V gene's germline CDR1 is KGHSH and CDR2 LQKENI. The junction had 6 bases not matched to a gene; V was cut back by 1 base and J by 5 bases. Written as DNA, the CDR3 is TGTGCCAGCTCACCACGAACAGGGGGAGGGACTGAAGCTTTCTTT. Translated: CASSPRTGGGTEAFF.

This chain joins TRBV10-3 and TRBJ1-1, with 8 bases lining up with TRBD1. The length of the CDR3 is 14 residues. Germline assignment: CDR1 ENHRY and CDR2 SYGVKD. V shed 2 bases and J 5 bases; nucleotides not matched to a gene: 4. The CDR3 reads CAISEQDRATEAFF. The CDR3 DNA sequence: TGTGCCATCAGTGAGCAGGACAGGGCAACTGAAGCTTTCTTT.

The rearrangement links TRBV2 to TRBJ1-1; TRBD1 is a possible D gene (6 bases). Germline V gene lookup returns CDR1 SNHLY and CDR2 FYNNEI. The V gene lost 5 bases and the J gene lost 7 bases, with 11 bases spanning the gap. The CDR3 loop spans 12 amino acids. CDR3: CASSIQGFEAFF. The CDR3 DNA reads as TGTGCCAGCAGTATACAGGGTTTTGAAGCTTTCTTT. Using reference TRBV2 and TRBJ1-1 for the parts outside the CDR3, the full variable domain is EPEVTQTPSHQVTQMGQEVILRCVPISNHLYFYWYRQILGQKVEFLVSFYNNEISEKSEIFDDQFSVERPDGSNFTLKIRSTKLEDSAMYFCASSIQGFEAFFGQGTRLTVV.